The source of this TCR beta chain is a study of OX40 agonist ivuxolimab in advanced cancers. CDR1 and CDR2 from the germline V gene are SGHKS and YYEKEE (reference sequence). Trimming stripped 2 bases from V and 5 bases from J, with 14 bases between. CDR3 length equals 14 residues. Clones were read by immunoSEQ multiplex PCR, and TCRdb kept only the in-frame ones, dropping some. The table includes about 71,000 clones, 84% detected once. This TCR was sampled from an adult with an advanced solid tumor such as melanoma, head and neck, liver or kidney cancer. The chain joins TRBV5-5 to TRBJ2-7; maybe TRBD1 (5 bases). This material consisted of CD4+ or CD8+ T cells sorted from blood, taken in a trial of the OX40 agonist ivuxolimab. The CDR3 coding sequence is TGTGCCAGCAGCTTAAGGGCAGGGCTAGACGAGCAGTACTTC. This translates into CASSLRAGLDEQYF.